What follows is one TCR beta chain and its context. Its antigen is not known. This sample was taken from a study of blood T cells in healthy people across ages. The study, taken as a whole, reports: TCR beta diversity was tightly associated with the proportion of naive T cells. Donor CMV status was unknown, possibly confounding expanded clonotype changes.

Combining a sample-barcoded 5' primer with a J-beta primer mix, a second PCR ran for roughly 7 to 12 cycles. TCRdb re-derived calls from the 5' RACE reads in MiXCR, one entry per CDR3 protein. Among around 2 million distinct CDR3 sequences listed, more than 35% were seen once. Trimming at V came to 3 bases and at J to 2 bases, leaving 15 bases not matched to a gene. Germline V gene sequence: CDR1 MNHEY, CDR2 SMNVEV (reference sequence). The CDR3 consists of 20 residues. The V and J genes are TRBV27 and TRBJ2-6; 8 bases map to TRBD1. The TCR was taken from a human donor in good health. The material sequenced was blood. The CDR3 protein is CASSLVAISGQGAGANVLTF. CDR3 sequence (DNA): TGTGCCAGCAGTTTGGTTGCCATATCAGGACAGGGAGCTGGGGCCAACGTCCTGACTTTC.